A single sample gave rise to the 19 T cell receptor beta chains below, sequenced in a study of cytomegalovirus exposure and HLA in healthy donors. Primers for the PCR totalled 60 Vbeta and 13 Jbeta. The repertoire was sequenced with immunoSEQ multiplex PCR; TCRdb's copy has only in-frame clones and lacks some. The table has about 69,000 clones, around 68% seen once. Material: PBMCs. The source is a woman aged 25 to 39 in good health and CMV-seronegative.

The rearrangement uses TRBV6-1 and TRBJ2-7, with 7 bases fitting TRBD2. After removal of 3 bases from V and 1 base from J, the junction contained 6 bases not matched to a gene. CDR3 length: 15 residues. Germline V gene lookup returns CDR1 MNHNS and CDR2 SASEGT. The CDR3, as DNA: TGTGCCAGCAGTGACCCGGCGGGGGAATCCTACGAGCAGTACTTC. It encodes CASSDPAGESYEQYF.

The rearrangement joins TRBV27 to TRBJ2-5; TRBD1 matches 7 bases. Trimming cost V 3 bases and J 0 bases; bases outside gene matches: 1. CDR1 is MNHEY and CDR2 is SMNVEV in the germline V gene (reference sequence). This CDR3 has 14 amino acids. In DNA form, the CDR3 reads TGTGCCAGCAGTTTGGGACAGAACCAAGAGACCCAGTACTTC. Translating gives CASSLGQNQETQYF.

V is TRBV10-1 and J is TRBJ2-1; 12 bases match TRBD1. V lost 5 bases to trimming and J lost 9 bases; unmatched junction nucleotides: 5. The CDR3 is 14 amino acids. Per the germline V gene, CDR1 is WNHNN and CDR2 is SYGVQD (reference sequence). CDR3 region: CASSTGTGGLEQFF. In DNA form, the CDR3 reads TGCGCCAGCAGTACCGGGACAGGGGGCCTTGAGCAGTTCTTC.

V usage is TRBV5-6 and J usage is TRBJ1-4; D might be TRBD1 (6 bases). V shed 2 bases and J shed 3 bases, with 11 bases lying between them. Germline CDR1 is SGHDT and CDR2 is YYEEEE. The CDR3 has 15 amino acids. CDR3 DNA: TGTGCCAGCAGCTTAATACAGGGATCTAATGAAAAACTGTTTTTT. As protein: CASSLIQGSNEKLFF.

This chain connects TRBV6-5 to TRBJ2-5, with D tentatively TRBD1 (6 bases). CDR3 length equals 15 residues. The germline V gene has CDR1 MNHEY and CDR2 SVGAGI. V lost 6 bases, J lost 0 bases, and 14 bases lay in between. Here the CDR3 reads CASSPLGAYQETQYF. CDR3 DNA: TGTGCCAGCAGCCCCCTGGGGGCGTACCAAGAGACCCAGTACTTC.

This clone came up a few times. This chain uses TRBV11-2 with TRBJ2-2, with 11 bases matching TRBD1. V was clipped by 3 bases and J by 7 bases; unmatched bases: 4. Germline CDR1 is SGHAT and CDR2 is FQNNGV. The CDR3 runs to 15 residues. This CDR3 is CASSLDRGQGGELFF. DNA for the CDR3: TGTGCCAGCAGCTTGGACAGGGGGCAGGGCGGGGAGCTGTTTTTT.

This clone was recorded only once. The chain is built from TRBV7-9 and TRBJ2-1, with D perhaps TRBD2 (5 bases). The CDR3 extends over 15 amino acids. Germline assignment: CDR1 SEHNR and CDR2 FQNEAQ (reference sequence). Trimming took off 1 base at V and 6 bases at J, with 13 bases between the two ends. CDR3: CASSLGTAEGNEQFF. DNA for the CDR3: TGTGCCAGCAGCTTAGGAACCGCTGAGGGCAATGAGCAGTTCTTC. The full variable domain, completed using reference TRBV7-9 and TRBJ2-1, is DTGVSQNPRHKITKRGQNVTFRCDPISEHNRLYWYRQTLGQGPEFLTYFQNEAQLEKSRLLSDRFSAERPKGSFSTLEIQRTEQGDSAMYLCASSLGTAEGNEQFFGPGTRLTVL.

Judged by abundance, this clone is large. The sample carries other DNA sequences with the same CDR3. The chain has TRBV27 and TRBJ1-6, with TRBD1 matching 7 bases. The V and J ends lost 6 bases and 0 bases, in that order; junction bases with no gene match: 2. This CDR3 is 15 amino acids long. Germline V lookup: CDR1 MNHEY, CDR2 SMNVEV (reference sequence). The CDR3: CASRSGGSYNSPLHF. The CDR3 bases are TGTGCCAGCAGATCAGGGGGCTCCTATAATTCACCCCTCCACTTT.

This clone was seen a handful of times. The V and J genes are TRBV2 and TRBJ1-1; 7 bases are shared with TRBD1. The germline CDR1 and CDR2 sequences are SNHLY and FYNNEI. The junction had 5 bases not matched to a gene; V was cut back by 7 bases and J by 3 bases. The CDR3 covers 13 residues. CDR3 protein: CASTGQAYTEAFF. The CDR3 region has the DNA TGTGCCAGCACAGGACAGGCATACACTGAAGCTTTCTTT.

The genes are TRBV19 and TRBJ1-6; 7 bases agree with TRBD1. This CDR3 is 16 amino acids long. With 1 base clipped from V and 10 bases from J, the junction kept 10 bases outside the gene matches. CDR1 and CDR2 from the germline V gene are LNHDA and SQIVND (reference sequence). CDR3 nucleotides: TGTGCCAGTAGTATAGGTCGTCCAGGGGGACAATCACCCCTCCACTTT. This sequence encodes CASSIGRPGGQSPLHF.

V gene TRBV25-1 combines with J gene TRBJ1-6; tentative D call: TRBD1 (5 bases). CDR1 MGHDK and CDR2 SYGVNS come from the germline V gene. The CDR3 has 15 amino acids. The V end was cut by 10 bases, the J end by 5 bases, with 18 bases between. In DNA, the CDR3 is TGTGCCACCGCAGGGCCATCGGTACATAATTCACCCCTCCACTTT. Translating it yields CATAGPSVHNSPLHF.

The chain carries TRBV6-5 and TRBJ2-7; tentative D call: TRBD2 (5 bases). The germline V and J ends were trimmed by 7 bases and 0 bases, with 13 bases remaining between them. CDR1 and CDR2 (germline): MNHEY, SVGAGI. The CDR3 has 14 amino acids. CDR3 sequence (DNA): TGTGCCAGCAAAAACCGGGATCTCTCCTACGAGCAGTACTTC. Translating it yields CASKNRDLSYEQYF.

The DNA of the CDR3 is TGTGCCTGGAGCCTCAGGGGAACTGGAAACACCATATATTTT. Translating it yields CAWSLRGTGNTIYF. The chain combines TRBV30 with TRBJ1-3; D might be TRBD1 (6 bases). Trimming removed 3 bases at V and 2 bases at J, with 11 bases between. CDR1 is GTSNPN, CDR2 SVGIG, per germline (reference sequence). CDR3 length equals 14 residues. The full variable domain, completed using reference TRBV30 and TRBJ1-3, is SQTIHQWPATLVQPVGSPLSLECTVEGTSNPNLYWYRQAAGRGLQLLFYSVGIGQISSEVPQNLSASRPQDRQFILSSKKLLLSDSGFYLCAWSLRGTGNTIYFGEGSWLTVV.

This clone was seen only a few times. Within the sample, other DNA sequences also encode this same CDR3. The chain has TRBV9 and TRBJ1-5; D is uncertain. The CDR3 consists of 13 residues. Germline V gene lookup returns CDR1 SGDLS and CDR2 YYNGEE. Trimming shortened V by 3 bases and J by 4 bases, and 8 bases separated the two germline ends. The CDR3 sequence is CASSAGKNQPQHF. CDR3 DNA sequence: TGTGCCAGCAGCGCCGGGAAAAATCAGCCCCAGCATTTT.

V usage is TRBV27 and J usage is TRBJ1-5; tentatively, D is TRBD1 (5 bases). Germline V CDR1 and CDR2: MNHEY, SMNVEV (reference sequence). This CDR3 has 14 amino acids. V dropped 8 bases and J dropped 6 bases, with 17 bases sitting between them. The CDR3: CASSLGGIGQPQHF. In DNA form, the CDR3 reads TGTGCCAGCTCCTTGGGGGGGATCGGTCAGCCCCAGCATTTT.

This clone showed up just a few times. The rearrangement links TRBV29-1 to TRBJ2-3, with D tentatively TRBD2 (6 bases). V lost 0 bases and J 0 bases, leaving 13 bases between the germline ends. This CDR3 has 16 amino acids. The germline V gene encodes CDR1 SQVTM and CDR2 ANQGSEA. CDR3 DNA sequence: TGCAGCGTTGAAGATTCGGCCCGGGAGAGCACAGATACGCAGTATTTT. Its protein is CSVEDSARESTDTQYF.

The J gene is TRBJ1-2, the V gene TRBV7-9; 8 bases map to TRBD1. There are 13 residues in the CDR3. Germline assignment: CDR1 SEHNR and CDR2 FQNEAQ (reference sequence). V was clipped by 5 bases and J by 4 bases; unmatched bases: 3. The CDR3: CASSQDRAYGYTF. The CDR3 nucleotides read TGTGCCAGCAGCCAGGACAGGGCCTATGGCTACACCTTC.

The chain employs TRBV4-1 and TRBJ2-5, with D possibly matching TRBD1 (5 bases). The CDR3 spans 12 residues. Germline V gives CDR1 MGHRA, CDR2 YSYEKL. V was cut by 7 bases and J by 2 bases, with 8 bases left in between. The CDR3 coding sequence is TGCGCCAGCATGGGGCAACAAGAGACCCAGTACTTC. This codes for CASMGQQETQYF.

V gene TRBV27 combines with J gene TRBJ2-3; no definite D call. The V gene lost 3 bases and the J gene lost 1 base, with 5 bases spanning the gap. CDR1 is MNHEY, CDR2 SMNVEV, per germline (reference sequence). The CDR3 runs 13 residues. The CDR3 DNA is TGTGCCAGCAGTTTGACACGCACAGATACGCAGTATTTT. Its protein is CASSLTRTDTQYF.